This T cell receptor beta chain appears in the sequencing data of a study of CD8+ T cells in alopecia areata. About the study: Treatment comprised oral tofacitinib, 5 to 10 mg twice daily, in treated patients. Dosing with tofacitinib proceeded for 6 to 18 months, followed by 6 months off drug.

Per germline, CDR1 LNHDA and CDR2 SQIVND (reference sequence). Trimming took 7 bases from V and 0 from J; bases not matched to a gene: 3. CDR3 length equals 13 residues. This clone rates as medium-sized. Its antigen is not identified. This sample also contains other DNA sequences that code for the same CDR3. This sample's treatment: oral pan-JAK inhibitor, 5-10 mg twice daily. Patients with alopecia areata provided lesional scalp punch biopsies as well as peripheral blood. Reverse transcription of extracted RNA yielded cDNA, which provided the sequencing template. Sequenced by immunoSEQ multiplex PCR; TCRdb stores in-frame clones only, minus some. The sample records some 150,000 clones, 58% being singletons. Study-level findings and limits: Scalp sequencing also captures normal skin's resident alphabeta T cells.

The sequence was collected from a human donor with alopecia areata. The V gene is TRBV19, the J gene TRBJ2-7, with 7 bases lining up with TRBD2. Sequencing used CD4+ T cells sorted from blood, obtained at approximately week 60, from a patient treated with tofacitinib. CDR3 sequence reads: CASKSGASYEQYF. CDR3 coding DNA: TGTGCCAGTAAAAGCGGGGCCTCCTACGAGCAGTACTTC.